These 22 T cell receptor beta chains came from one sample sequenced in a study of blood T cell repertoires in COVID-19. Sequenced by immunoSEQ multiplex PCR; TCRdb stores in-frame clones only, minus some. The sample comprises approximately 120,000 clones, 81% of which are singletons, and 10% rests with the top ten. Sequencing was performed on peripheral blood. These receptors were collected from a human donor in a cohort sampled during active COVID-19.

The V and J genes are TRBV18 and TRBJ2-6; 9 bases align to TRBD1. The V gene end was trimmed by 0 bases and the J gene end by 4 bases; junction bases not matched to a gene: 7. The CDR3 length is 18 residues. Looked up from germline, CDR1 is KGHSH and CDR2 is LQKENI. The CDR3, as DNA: TGTGCCAGCTCACCACCGGGACAGGGACCCTCCGGGGCCAACGTCCTGACTTTC. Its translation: CASSPPGQGPSGANVLTF.

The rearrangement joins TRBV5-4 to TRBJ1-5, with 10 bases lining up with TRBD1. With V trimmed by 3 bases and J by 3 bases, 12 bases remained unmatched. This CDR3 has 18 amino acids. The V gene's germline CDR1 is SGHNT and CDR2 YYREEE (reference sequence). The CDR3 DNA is TGTGCCAGCAGCTCCGGTCCCGGGACAGGGGTGGTCAATCAGCCCCAGCATTTT. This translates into CASSSGPGTGVVNQPQHF. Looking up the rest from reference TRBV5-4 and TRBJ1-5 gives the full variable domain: ETGVTQSPTHLIKTRGQQVTLRCSSQSGHNTVSWYQQALGQGPQFIFQYYREEENGRGNFPPRFSGLQFPNYSSELNVNALELDDSALYLCASSSGPGTGVVNQPQHFGDGTRLSIL.

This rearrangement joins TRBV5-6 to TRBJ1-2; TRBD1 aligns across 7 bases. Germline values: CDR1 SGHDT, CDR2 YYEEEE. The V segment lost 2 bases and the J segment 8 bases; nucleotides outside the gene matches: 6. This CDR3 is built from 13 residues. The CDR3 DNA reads TGTGCCAGCAGCTTCATAGGGGGCAACGGCTACACCTTC. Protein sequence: CASSFIGGNGYTF.

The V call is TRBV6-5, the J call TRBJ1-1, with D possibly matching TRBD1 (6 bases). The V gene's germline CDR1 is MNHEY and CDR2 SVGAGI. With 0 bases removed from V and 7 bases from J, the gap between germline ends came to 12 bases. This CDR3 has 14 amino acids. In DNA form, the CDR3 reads TGTGCCAGCAGTTACTCTCGGGGAGGGGGTGAAGCTTTCTTT. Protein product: CASSYSRGGGEAFF.

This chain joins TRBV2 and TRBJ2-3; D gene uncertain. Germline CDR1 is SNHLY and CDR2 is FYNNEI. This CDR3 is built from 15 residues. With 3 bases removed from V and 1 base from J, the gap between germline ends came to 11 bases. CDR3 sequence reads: CASSDGGPRTDTQYF. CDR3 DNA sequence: TGTGCCAGCAGTGACGGTGGGCCACGCACAGATACGCAGTATTTT.

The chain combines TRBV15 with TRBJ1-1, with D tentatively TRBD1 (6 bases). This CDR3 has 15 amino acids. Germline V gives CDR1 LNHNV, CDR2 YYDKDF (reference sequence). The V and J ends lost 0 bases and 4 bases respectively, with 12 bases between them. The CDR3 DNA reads TGTGCCACCAGCAGAGAATGGGGGGGGCGCACTGAAGCTTTCTTT. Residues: CATSREWGGRTEAFF.

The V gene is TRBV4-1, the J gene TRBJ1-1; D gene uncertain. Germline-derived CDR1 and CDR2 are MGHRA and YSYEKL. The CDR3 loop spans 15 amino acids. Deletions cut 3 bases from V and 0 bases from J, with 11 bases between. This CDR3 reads CASSHSTSMNTEAFF. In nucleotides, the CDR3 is TGCGCCAGCAGCCACTCGACAAGCATGAACACTGAAGCTTTCTTT.

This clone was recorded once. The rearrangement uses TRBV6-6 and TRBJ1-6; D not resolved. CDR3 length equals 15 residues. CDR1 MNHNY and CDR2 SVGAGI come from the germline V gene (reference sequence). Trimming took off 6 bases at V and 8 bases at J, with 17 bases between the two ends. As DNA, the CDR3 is TGTGCCAGCAGGTTGGTACGTTCCGAGGATTCACCCCTCCACTTT. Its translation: CASRLVRSEDSPLHF.

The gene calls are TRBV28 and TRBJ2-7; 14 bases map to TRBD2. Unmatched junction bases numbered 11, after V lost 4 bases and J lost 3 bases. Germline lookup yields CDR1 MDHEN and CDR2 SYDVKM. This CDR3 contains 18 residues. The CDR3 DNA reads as TGTGCCAGCAGTTCGCCCGGGACTAGCGGGGGAGTTTACTACGAGCAGTACTTC. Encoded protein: CASSSPGTSGGVYYEQYF.

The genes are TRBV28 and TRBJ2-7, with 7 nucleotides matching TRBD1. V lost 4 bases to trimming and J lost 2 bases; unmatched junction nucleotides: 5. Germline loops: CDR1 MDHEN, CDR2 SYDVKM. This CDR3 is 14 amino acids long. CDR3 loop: CASSSRDSTYEQYF. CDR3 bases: TGTGCCAGCAGTTCCAGGGACAGCACCTACGAGCAGTACTTC.

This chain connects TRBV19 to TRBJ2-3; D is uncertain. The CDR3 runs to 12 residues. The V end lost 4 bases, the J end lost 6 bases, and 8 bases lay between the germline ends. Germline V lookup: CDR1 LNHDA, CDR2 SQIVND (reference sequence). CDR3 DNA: TGTGCCAGTAGTACGACACTTGATACGCAGTATTTT. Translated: CASSTTLDTQYF.

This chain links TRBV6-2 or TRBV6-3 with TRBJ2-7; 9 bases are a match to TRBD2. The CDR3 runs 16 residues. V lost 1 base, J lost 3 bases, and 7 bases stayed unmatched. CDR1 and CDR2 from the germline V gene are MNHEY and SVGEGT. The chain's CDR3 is CASSYYGLATDYEQYF. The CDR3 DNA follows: TGTGCCAGCAGTTACTATGGACTAGCGACTGACTACGAGCAGTACTTC.

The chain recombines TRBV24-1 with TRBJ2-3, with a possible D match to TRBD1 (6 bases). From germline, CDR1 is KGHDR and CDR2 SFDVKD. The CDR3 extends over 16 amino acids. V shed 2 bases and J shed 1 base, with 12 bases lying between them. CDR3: CATSDSTGFGTDTQYF. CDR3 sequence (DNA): TGTGCCACCAGTGATTCAACAGGGTTCGGCACAGATACGCAGTATTTT.

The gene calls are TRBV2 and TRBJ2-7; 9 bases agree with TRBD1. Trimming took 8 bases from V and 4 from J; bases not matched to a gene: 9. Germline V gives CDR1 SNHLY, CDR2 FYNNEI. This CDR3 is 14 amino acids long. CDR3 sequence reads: CASSLGQGTYEQYF. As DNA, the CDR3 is TGTGCCAGCTCGCTAGGACAGGGGACTTACGAGCAGTACTTC.

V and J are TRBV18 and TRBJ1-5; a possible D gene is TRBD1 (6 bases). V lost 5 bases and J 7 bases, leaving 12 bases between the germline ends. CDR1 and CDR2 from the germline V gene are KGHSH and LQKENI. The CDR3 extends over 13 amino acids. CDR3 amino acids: CASSGGAEQPQHF. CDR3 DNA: TGTGCCAGCTCAGGGGGCGCGGAACAGCCCCAGCATTTT.

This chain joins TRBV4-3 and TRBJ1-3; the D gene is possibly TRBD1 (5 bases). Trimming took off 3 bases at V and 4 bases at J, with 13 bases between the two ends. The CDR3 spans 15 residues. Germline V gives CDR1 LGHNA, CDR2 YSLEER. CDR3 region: CASSQGGDPGNTIYF. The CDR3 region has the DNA TGCGCCAGCAGCCAGGGAGGGGATCCCGGAAACACCATATATTTT.

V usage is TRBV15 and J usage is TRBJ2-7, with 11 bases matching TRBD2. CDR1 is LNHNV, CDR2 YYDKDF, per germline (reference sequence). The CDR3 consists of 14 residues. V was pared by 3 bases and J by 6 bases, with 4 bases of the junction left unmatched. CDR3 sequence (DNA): TGTGCCACCAGCAGGATAGCGGGAGGGGGCGAGCAGTACTTC. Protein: CATSRIAGGGEQYF.

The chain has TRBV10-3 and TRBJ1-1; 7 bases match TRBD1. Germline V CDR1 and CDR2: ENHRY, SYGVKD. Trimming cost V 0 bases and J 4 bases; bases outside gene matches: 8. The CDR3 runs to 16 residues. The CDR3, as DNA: TGTGCCATCAGTGAGTCGAGAACAGGGGTTCGCACTGAAGCTTTCTTT. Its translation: CAISESRTGVRTEAFF.

CDR3 loop: CASSDGTGGNYGYTF. CDR3 nucleotide sequence: TGTGCCAGCTCAGACGGGACAGGGGGCAACTATGGCTACACCTTC. The V and J genes are TRBV18 and TRBJ1-2, with TRBD1 matching 12 bases. CDR1 and CDR2 (germline): KGHSH, LQKENI. The CDR3 contains 15 residues. V shed 5 bases, J shed 2 bases, and the junction held 3 bases outside the gene matches.

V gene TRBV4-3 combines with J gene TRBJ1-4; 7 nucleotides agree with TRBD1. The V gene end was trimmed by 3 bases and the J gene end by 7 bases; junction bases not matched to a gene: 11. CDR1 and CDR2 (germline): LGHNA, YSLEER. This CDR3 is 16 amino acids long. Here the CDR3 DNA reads TGCGCCAGCAGCCATTCTTCGAGGACAGGTACTGAAAAACTGTTTTTT. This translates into CASSHSSRTGTEKLFF.

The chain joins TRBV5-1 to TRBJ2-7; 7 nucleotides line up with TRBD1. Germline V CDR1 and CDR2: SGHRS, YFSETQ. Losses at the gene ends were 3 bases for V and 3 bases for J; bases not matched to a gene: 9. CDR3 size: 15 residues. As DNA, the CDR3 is TGCGCCAGCAGCTGGACCGGGACAGCCCACTACGAGCAGTACTTC. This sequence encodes CASSWTGTAHYEQYF.

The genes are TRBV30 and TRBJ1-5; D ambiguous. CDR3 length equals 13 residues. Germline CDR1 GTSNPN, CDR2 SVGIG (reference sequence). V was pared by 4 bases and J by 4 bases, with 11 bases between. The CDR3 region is CAWNGGVNQPQHF. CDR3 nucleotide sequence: TGTGCCTGGAATGGCGGGGTAAATCAGCCCCAGCATTTT.